This is a list of T cell receptor beta chains from one sample in a study of T cell responses to AZD1222 COVID-19 vaccine. Sequenced by immunoSEQ multiplex PCR; TCRdb stores in-frame clones only, minus some. The sample includes about 81,000 clones, around 93% of them seen just once. The source material was peripheral blood, sampled 28 days after the second AZD1222 dose. The receptors were gathered from an adult who received the AZD1222 COVID-19 vaccine. CDR3s include the opening cysteine and the closing phenylalanine or tryptophan. A D gene is named only where the DNA matches it firmly. Only part of the rows carry a size: once, few, many, or a class if the clone is expanded.

V: TRBV5-5
D: .
size: .
J: TRBJ1-1
CDR3: CASSLGAPGDTEAFF
DNA: TGTGCCAGCAGCTTGGGGGCACCCGGAGACACTGAAGCTTTCTTT

V: TRBV7-2
D: .
size: few
J: TRBJ2-1
CDR3: CASSLAVNNEQFF
DNA: TGTGCCAGCAGCTTAGCCGTCAACAATGAGCAGTTCTTC

V: TRBV6-5
D: .
size: .
J: TRBJ2-3
CDR3: CASSYRGGTDTQYF
DNA: TGTGCCAGCAGTTACAGGGGTGGCACAGATACGCAGTATTTT

V: TRBV11-2
D: TRBD1
size: few
J: TRBJ2-2
CDR3: CASVPGTGATGELFF
DNA: TGTGCCAGCGTCCCCGGGACAGGGGCCACCGGGGAGCTGTTTTTT

V: TRBV2
D: .
size: few
J: TRBJ2-7
CDR3: CASGNREGEQYF
DNA: TGTGCCAGCGGGAACAGGGAAGGCGAGCAGTACTTC

V: TRBV4-3
D: TRBD2
size: few
J: TRBJ2-3
CDR3: CASSQDSAGGGPDTQYF
DNA: TGCGCCAGCAGCCAAGATAGTGCGGGAGGGGGCCCAGATACGCAGTATTTT

V: TRBV7-2
D: .
size: once
J: TRBJ1-2
CDR3: CASSSPTGFRGYTF
DNA: TGTGCCAGCAGCTCCCCCACAGGGTTCAGGGGCTACACCTTC

V: TRBV28
D: .
size: .
J: TRBJ2-7
CDR3: CASSSQGGGPYEQYF
DNA: TGTGCCAGCAGTTCACAGGGGGGGGGTCCCTACGAGCAGTACTTC

V: TRBV7-8
D: .
size: .
J: TRBJ1-4
CDR3: CASSTGPGEKLFF
DNA: TGTGCCAGCAGCACGGGTCCGGGGGAAAAACTGTTTTTT

V: TRBV10-3
D: .
size: .
J: TRBJ2-2
CDR3: CAIRLGANTGELFF
DNA: TGTGCCATCAGGTTAGGAGCGAACACCGGGGAGCTGTTTTTT

V: TRBV7-7
D: TRBD2
size: .
J: TRBJ2-5
CDR3: CASSLTSGREETQYF
DNA: TGTGCCAGCAGCTTGACTAGCGGGAGGGAAGAGACCCAGTACTTC

V: TRBV9
D: .
size: .
J: TRBJ1-4
CDR3: CASSPWDNEKLFF
DNA: TGTGCCAGCAGCCCATGGGATAATGAAAAACTGTTTTTT

V: TRBV7-2
D: TRBD2
size: .
J: TRBJ2-7
CDR3: CASSPSSAGGPYEQYF
DNA: TGTGCCAGCAGCCCCTCTAGTGCGGGAGGGCCTTACGAGCAGTACTTC

V: TRBV7-9
D: .
size: few
J: TRBJ2-2
CDR3: CASSLGLITGELFF
DNA: TGTGCCAGCAGCTTAGGCCTGATCACCGGGGAGCTGTTTTTT

V: TRBV2
D: TRBD1
size: .
J: TRBJ2-6
CDR3: CASIRDRAPGANVLTF
DNA: TGTGCCAGCATCCGGGACAGGGCCCCCGGGGCCAACGTCCTGACTTTC

V: TRBV4-1
D: .
size: few
J: TRBJ1-1
CDR3: CASSKEGASREAFF
DNA: TGCGCCAGCAGCAAAGAAGGGGCCTCCCGAGAAGCTTTCTTT

V: TRBV7-9
D: .
size: .
J: TRBJ2-4
CDR3: CASSLVGLKDIQYF
DNA: TGTGCCAGCAGCTTAGTGGGGTTGAAGGACATTCAGTACTTC

V: TRBV5-1
D: TRBD2
size: once
J: TRBJ2-1
CDR3: CASSIPGLAGNEQFF
DNA: TGCGCCAGCAGCATTCCGGGACTAGCGGGCAATGAGCAGTTCTTC

V: TRBV9
D: .
size: .
J: TRBJ2-7
CDR3: CASSPHLGFYEQYF
DNA: TGTGCCAGCAGCCCCCACCTGGGTTTCTACGAGCAGTACTTC

V: TRBV2
D: .
size: .
J: TRBJ2-3
CDR3: CASKYGLTSDTQYF
DNA: TGTGCCAGCAAATATGGACTCACGTCAGATACGCAGTATTTT

V: TRBV28
D: .
size: .
J: TRBJ1-2
CDR3: CASSVTGPQGGYTF
DNA: TGTGCCAGCAGTGTCACAGGCCCTCAGGGTGGCTACACCTTC

V: TRBV27
D: .
size: .
J: TRBJ1-6
CDR3: CASSLLGSPLHF
DNA: TGTGCCAGCAGTTTATTGGGTTCACCCCTCCACTTT

V: TRBV5-1
D: TRBD1
size: .
J: TRBJ1-2
CDR3: CASSQGDYGYTF
DNA: TGCGCCAGCAGTCAGGGGGACTATGGCTACACCTTC

V: TRBV18
D: .
size: .
J: TRBJ2-1
CDR3: CASSPLGNEQFF
DNA: TGTGCCAGCTCACCACTGGGGAATGAGCAGTTCTTC

V: TRBV2
D: TRBD2
size: few
J: TRBJ2-7
CDR3: CASSEAGGTRTAEQYF
DNA: TGTGCCAGCAGTGAAGCTGGGGGGACTAGGACGGCCGAGCAGTACTTC

V: TRBV7-2
D: .
size: .
J: TRBJ1-5
CDR3: CASSLVDQPQHF
DNA: TGTGCCAGCAGCTTAGTCGACCAGCCCCAGCATTTT

V: TRBV24-1
D: TRBD2
size: .
J: TRBJ2-1
CDR3: CATSGLGGLAIHEQFF
DNA: TGTGCCACCAGTGGACTTGGGGGACTAGCGATCCATGAGCAGTTCTTC

V: TRBV9
D: TRBD2
size: .
J: TRBJ2-7
CDR3: CASSTGTSVPYEQYF
DNA: TGTGCCAGCAGCACCGGGACTAGCGTCCCCTACGAGCAGTACTTC

V: TRBV7-6
D: .
size: .
J: TRBJ2-7
CDR3: CASSLGGESSYEQYF
DNA: TGTGCCAGCAGCTTAGGTGGGGAGTCTAGCTACGAGCAGTACTTC

V: TRBV29-1
D: TRBD1
size: once
J: TRBJ2-7
CDR3: CSVTTGGSYEQYF
DNA: TGCAGCGTTACGACAGGGGGTTCCTACGAGCAGTACTTC

V: TRBV7-9
D: .
size: .
J: TRBJ1-4
CDR3: CASSSYLGRGWEKLFF
DNA: TGTGCCAGCAGCTCATATTTGGGCAGGGGATGGGAAAAACTGTTTTTT

V: TRBV7-2
D: TRBD1
size: .
J: TRBJ1-6
CDR3: CASSLEAGGRAYNSPLHF
DNA: TGTGCCAGCAGCTTAGAGGCAGGGGGCAGGGCCTATAATTCACCCCTCCACTTT

V: TRBV7-2
D: .
size: .
J: TRBJ1-5
CDR3: CASSLFDGNNQPQHF
DNA: TGTGCCAGCAGCTTATTTGACGGTAACAATCAGCCCCAGCATTTT

V: TRBV30
D: .
size: .
J: TRBJ2-5
CDR3: CAWTGGETQYF
DNA: TGTGCCTGGACCGGAGGAGAGACCCAGTACTTC

V: TRBV28
D: TRBD1
size: once
J: TRBJ1-2
CDR3: CASTPRTGLYGYTF
DNA: TGTGCCAGCACCCCCCGGACAGGGTTATATGGCTACACCTTC

V: TRBV6-5
D: .
size: .
J: TRBJ2-1
CDR3: CASSYSLEYNEQFF
DNA: TGTGCCAGCAGTTACTCCCTAGAATACAATGAGCAGTTCTTC

V: TRBV28
D: .
size: .
J: TRBJ1-2
CDR3: CASSFSADGYTF
DNA: TGTGCCAGCAGTTTCTCGGCTGACGGCTACACCTTC

V: TRBV21-1
D: .
size: .
J: TRBJ2-7
CDR3: CASSKELTNYEQYF
DNA: TGTGCCAGCAGCAAAGAGTTAACCAACTACGAGCAGTACTTC

V: TRBV2
D: .
size: .
J: TRBJ2-1
CDR3: CASSVAAASYNEQFF
DNA: TGTGCCAGCAGTGTGGCCGCAGCCTCCTACAATGAGCAGTTCTTC

V: TRBV15
D: .
size: once
J: TRBJ1-3
CDR3: CATSPGDNSGNTIYF
DNA: TGTGCCACCAGCCCAGGGGACAATTCTGGAAACACCATATATTTT

V: TRBV3-1/TRBV3-2
D: .
size: once
J: TRBJ1-1
CDR3: CASSQAEMNTEAFF
DNA: TGTGCCAGCAGCCAAGCAGAAATGAACACTGAAGCTTTCTTT

V: TRBV7-3
D: TRBD1
size: .
J: TRBJ1-1
CDR3: CASSQTGGAGEAFF
DNA: TGTGCCAGCAGTCAAACAGGGGGCGCGGGGGAAGCTTTCTTT

V: TRBV7-9
D: .
size: .
J: TRBJ2-1
CDR3: CASSLRTPSSYNEQFF
DNA: TGTGCCAGCAGCTTACGGACTCCTAGCTCCTACAATGAGCAGTTCTTC

V: TRBV19
D: TRBD1
size: .
J: TRBJ1-2
CDR3: CASSMGTGLNYGYTF
DNA: TGTGCCAGTAGTATGGGGACAGGGCTAAACTATGGCTACACCTTC

V: TRBV18
D: TRBD1
size: once
J: TRBJ1-5
CDR3: CASSLNDRVNQPQHF
DNA: TGTGCCAGCTCACTAAATGACAGGGTCAATCAGCCCCAGCATTTT

V: TRBV7-3
D: TRBD2
size: few
J: TRBJ2-2
CDR3: CASSFTGGPTGELFF
DNA: TGTGCCAGCAGCTTTACGGGAGGGCCCACCGGGGAGCTGTTTTTT

V: TRBV7-2
D: .
size: once
J: TRBJ2-5
CDR3: CASSSGGGLETQYF
DNA: TGTGCCAGCAGCTCAGGGGGGGGTTTAGAGACCCAGTACTTC

V: TRBV28
D: TRBD1
size: .
J: TRBJ1-4
CDR3: CASSPTTGVNEKLFF
DNA: TGTGCCAGCAGTCCCACCACAGGGGTTAATGAAAAACTGTTTTTT

V: TRBV14
D: TRBD1
size: .
J: TRBJ1-5
CDR3: CASSRDRDTAQHF
DNA: TGTGCCAGCAGTCGGGACAGGGATACGGCCCAGCATTTT

V: TRBV5-4
D: .
size: once
J: TRBJ2-7
CDR3: CASSFVSTYEQYF
DNA: TGTGCCAGCAGCTTTGTTAGTACCTACGAGCAGTACTTC

V: TRBV11-2
D: .
size: few
J: TRBJ1-1
CDR3: CASSRVGQWRAFF
DNA: TGTGCCAGCAGCCGTGTGGGGCAGTGGAGAGCTTTCTTT

V: TRBV21-1
D: .
size: .
J: TRBJ2-7
CDR3: CASSSLGEQYF
DNA: TGTGCCAGCAGCTCTTTGGGGGAGCAGTACTTC

V: TRBV5-1
D: .
size: .
J: TRBJ2-1
CDR3: CASSSTGYNEQFF
DNA: TGCGCCAGCAGCTCGACAGGATACAATGAGCAGTTCTTC